The sequence of this T cell receptor beta chain was determined in a study of shared clonotypes between healthy human individuals. CDR1 and CDR2 (germline): MDHEN, SYDVKM. Trimming at V came to 8 bases and at J to 1 base, leaving 7 bases not matched to a gene. The length of the CDR3 is 14 residues. Libraries were prepared by immunoSEQ multiplex PCR; TCRdb keeps only in-frame clonotypes and omits some of them. The table records hundreds of thousands of clones, about 74% of them present only once. The TCR comes from a woman under 40 in good health. V usage is TRBV28 and J usage is TRBJ1-1, with 7 bases that match TRBD1. The material sequenced was memory CD4+ T cells sorted from blood. Noted subset: CD45RA-negative fraction. DNA of the CDR3: TGTGCCAGCCAAACGGGACAGCGGAACACTGAAGCTTTCTTT. As protein: CASQTGQRNTEAFF.